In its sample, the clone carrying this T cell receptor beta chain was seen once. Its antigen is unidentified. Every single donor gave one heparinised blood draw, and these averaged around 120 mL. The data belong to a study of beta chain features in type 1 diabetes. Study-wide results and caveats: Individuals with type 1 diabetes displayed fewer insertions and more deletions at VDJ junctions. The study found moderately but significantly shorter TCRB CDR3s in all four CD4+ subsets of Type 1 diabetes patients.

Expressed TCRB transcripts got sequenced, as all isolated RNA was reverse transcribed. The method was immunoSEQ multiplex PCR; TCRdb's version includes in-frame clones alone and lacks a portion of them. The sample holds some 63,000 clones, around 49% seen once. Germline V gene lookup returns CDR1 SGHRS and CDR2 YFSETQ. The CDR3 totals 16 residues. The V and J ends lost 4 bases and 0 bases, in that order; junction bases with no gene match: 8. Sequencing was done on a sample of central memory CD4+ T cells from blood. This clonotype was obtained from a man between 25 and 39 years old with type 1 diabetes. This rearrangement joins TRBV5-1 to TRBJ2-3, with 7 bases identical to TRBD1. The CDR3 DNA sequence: TGCGCCAGCAGCCTAACAGGGGAACCTAGCACAGATACGCAGTATTTT. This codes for CASSLTGEPSTDTQYF.